This is a list of T cell receptor beta chains from one sample in a study of neurological immune-mediated disorders. In TCRdb, the 5' RACE reads were re-called with MiXCR into one record per CDR3 protein. The sample yields tens of thousands of distinct CDR3 sequences, around 5.2% seen once. Source material: PBMCs. All receptors come from a woman aged 50 to 60 with multiple sclerosis. CDR3s include the opening cysteine and the closing phenylalanine or tryptophan. Each record gives: V gene, J gene, clone size, D gene, CDR3 DNA, CDR3 protein. D genes are given only for firm matches. Only some rows state a clone size, as once, few, many or a class for expanded clones.

v_gene: TRBV7-2
j_gene: TRBJ2-5
abundance: few
d_gene: TRBD2
CDR3nt: TGTGCCAGCAGCCCGGGACTAGCGCAAGAGACCCAGTACTTC
CDR3aa: CASSPGLAQETQYF

v_gene: TRBV5-1
j_gene: TRBJ2-3
abundance: many
d_gene: TRBD1
CDR3nt: TGCGCCAGCAGCTTGGAGGGGGCTCAAACAGATACGCAGTATTTT
CDR3aa: CASSLEGAQTDTQYF

v_gene: TRBV4-1
j_gene: TRBJ1-2
abundance: many
d_gene: NA
CDR3nt: TGCGCCAGCAGCCAAGGGTGGACTAACTATGGCTACACCTTC
CDR3aa: CASSQGWTNYGYTF

v_gene: TRBV20-1
j_gene: TRBJ2-1
abundance: few
d_gene: TRBD2
CDR3nt: TGCAGTGCTAGTAAGCGGGGGGTTTTGGATGAGCAGTTCTTC
CDR3aa: CSASKRGVLDEQFF

v_gene: TRBV14
j_gene: TRBJ1-2
abundance: many
d_gene: NA
CDR3nt: TGTGCCAGCAGCCATTCCGACACTCACTACACCTTC
CDR3aa: CASSHSDTHYTF

v_gene: TRBV7-9
j_gene: TRBJ2-3
abundance: few
d_gene: NA
CDR3nt: TGTGCCAGCAGCTCTCAGGCCGCAACAGATACGCAGTATTTT
CDR3aa: CASSSQAATDTQYF

v_gene: TRBV29-1
j_gene: TRBJ2-4
abundance: few
d_gene: TRBD2
CDR3nt: TGCAGCGTTGCGAGACTAGCGGGGGTAAACATTCAGTACTTC
CDR3aa: CSVARLAGVNIQYF

v_gene: TRBV5-1
j_gene: TRBJ1-1
abundance: few
d_gene: NA
CDR3nt: TGCGCCAGCAGCTCACAGGGAGCGAGTCCGAACACTGAAGCTTTCTTT
CDR3aa: CASSSQGASPNTEAFF

v_gene: TRBV6-5
j_gene: TRBJ2-3
abundance: NA
d_gene: NA
CDR3nt: TGTGCCAGCAGTTACTTGCCCGGCACAGATACGCAGTATTTT
CDR3aa: CASSYLPGTDTQYF

v_gene: TRBV19
j_gene: TRBJ1-2
abundance: many
d_gene: NA
CDR3nt: TGTGCCAGTAGTATGCAGCACCGAGGGGGCTACACCTTC
CDR3aa: CASSMQHRGGYTF

v_gene: TRBV14
j_gene: TRBJ1-4
abundance: many
d_gene: NA
CDR3nt: TGTGCCAGCAGCCAAACCAGGGAAGAAAAACTGTTTTTT
CDR3aa: CASSQTREEKLFF

v_gene: TRBV7-9
j_gene: TRBJ1-5
abundance: NA
d_gene: NA
CDR3nt: TGTGCCAGCAGCTTCGCGGTGAATCAGCCCCAGAATTTT
CDR3aa: CASSFAVNQPQNF

v_gene: TRBV6-1
j_gene: TRBJ2-2
abundance: many
d_gene: NA
CDR3nt: TGTGCCAGCAGTGTCCTCTCGAACACCGGGGAGCTGTTTTTT
CDR3aa: CASSVLSNTGELFF

v_gene: TRBV7-2
j_gene: TRBJ2-1
abundance: many
d_gene: NA
CDR3nt: TGTGCCAGCAGCGGACTCCCCGGATACAATGAGCAGTTCTTC
CDR3aa: CASSGLPGYNEQFF

v_gene: TRBV7-2
j_gene: TRBJ2-2
abundance: many
d_gene: NA
CDR3nt: TGTGCCAGCAGCGAAACAGGGTCCGGGGAGCTGTTTTTT
CDR3aa: CASSETGSGELFF

v_gene: TRBV20-1
j_gene: TRBJ2-5
abundance: few
d_gene: TRBD2
CDR3nt: TGCAGTGCCAGGGAGCGGGGGGGGAAAGAGACCCAGTACTTC
CDR3aa: CSARERGGKETQYF

v_gene: TRBV10-3
j_gene: TRBJ2-4
abundance: many
d_gene: NA
CDR3nt: TGTGCCATCAGTGAGTCCCCAGGCGCCAAAAACATTCAGTACTTC
CDR3aa: CAISESPGAKNIQYF

v_gene: TRBV29-1
j_gene: TRBJ1-2
abundance: many
d_gene: TRBD1
CDR3nt: TGCAGCGTTGGCGGGACAGCCTTATCCTATGGCTACACCTTC
CDR3aa: CSVGGTALSYGYTF

v_gene: TRBV7-3
j_gene: TRBJ2-1
abundance: NA
d_gene: NA
CDR3nt: TGTGCCAGCAGCTCCCCCGGGACAATCTCCTACAATGAGCAGTTCTTC
CDR3aa: CASSSPGTISYNEQFF

v_gene: TRBV6-2/TRBV6-3
j_gene: TRBJ2-3
abundance: many
d_gene: NA
CDR3nt: TGTGCCAGCAGGAGGATCTCTTTCACAGATACGCAGTATTTT
CDR3aa: CASRRISFTDTQYF

v_gene: TRBV20-1
j_gene: TRBJ2-1
abundance: many
d_gene: TRBD1
CDR3nt: TGCAGTGCTAGAGATACAGGGGATTACAATGAGCAGTTCTTC
CDR3aa: CSARDTGDYNEQFF

v_gene: TRBV27
j_gene: TRBJ1-1
abundance: many
d_gene: TRBD1
CDR3nt: TGTGCCAGCAGTCTATTCGACAGGGCCCTTGAAGCTTTCTTT
CDR3aa: CASSLFDRALEAFF

v_gene: TRBV6-4
j_gene: TRBJ1-1
abundance: many
d_gene: NA
CDR3nt: TGTGCCAGCAGTGACGGGGCCGGAGAGAACACTGAAGCTTTCTTT
CDR3aa: CASSDGAGENTEAFF

v_gene: TRBV6-1
j_gene: TRBJ2-3
abundance: many
d_gene: NA
CDR3nt: TGTGCCAGCCGGGACCTCACAGATACGCAGTATTTT
CDR3aa: CASRDLTDTQYF

v_gene: TRBV20-1
j_gene: TRBJ1-2
abundance: many
d_gene: NA
CDR3nt: TGCAGTGCTAGAGATACGACGGTGATGAGCTGGGGCTACACCTTC
CDR3aa: CSARDTTVMSWGYTF

v_gene: TRBV9
j_gene: TRBJ1-2
abundance: many
d_gene: NA
CDR3nt: TGTGCCAGCAGCGTAGCCGGGGGCGCCTATGGCTACACCTTC
CDR3aa: CASSVAGGAYGYTF

v_gene: TRBV12-3/TRBV12-4
j_gene: TRBJ1-1
abundance: many
d_gene: NA
CDR3nt: TGTGCCAGCAGCCCCCACACGAACACTGAAGCTTTCTTT
CDR3aa: CASSPHTNTEAFF

v_gene: TRBV9
j_gene: TRBJ2-3
abundance: many
d_gene: NA
CDR3nt: TGTGCCAGCAGCGTATATCTCCTAGGGGACGCAGATACGCAGTATTTT
CDR3aa: CASSVYLLGDADTQYF

v_gene: TRBV12-3/TRBV12-4
j_gene: TRBJ2-5
abundance: many
d_gene: NA
CDR3nt: TGTGCCAGCGGCCCCGCTGCGAGCGAGACCCAGTACTTC
CDR3aa: CASGPAASETQYF

v_gene: TRBV25-1
j_gene: TRBJ2-3
abundance: many
d_gene: NA
CDR3nt: TGTGCCAGCAGTGAAGCACTGGGGACGCAGTATTTT
CDR3aa: CASSEALGTQYF

v_gene: TRBV7-8
j_gene: TRBJ1-2
abundance: many
d_gene: NA
CDR3nt: TGTGCCAGCAGCCCCCCCCAGGCGGCTCACACCTTC
CDR3aa: CASSPPQAAHTF

v_gene: TRBV20-1
j_gene: TRBJ2-1
abundance: many
d_gene: NA
CDR3nt: TGCAGTGCTCGAAACCCCGGACCAACCTCGAGGGGCGGTGAGCAGTTCTTC
CDR3aa: CSARNPGPTSRGGEQFF

v_gene: TRBV5-1
j_gene: TRBJ2-5
abundance: many
d_gene: TRBD1
CDR3nt: TGCGCCAGCAGCTTGGCTCGGACAGGGGAGGAGACCCAGTACTTC
CDR3aa: CASSLARTGEETQYF

v_gene: TRBV7-3
j_gene: TRBJ2-1
abundance: many
d_gene: TRBD2
CDR3nt: TGTGCCAGCAGCCAGACTAGCGGGGGTGAGCAGTTCTTC
CDR3aa: CASSQTSGGEQFF

v_gene: TRBV12-3/TRBV12-4
j_gene: TRBJ2-3
abundance: many
d_gene: NA
CDR3nt: TGTTCCTCCCAGGGCGGACAGTACACAGATACGCAGTATTTT
CDR3aa: CSSQGGQYTDTQYF

v_gene: TRBV4-1
j_gene: TRBJ1-5
abundance: many
d_gene: NA
CDR3nt: TGCGCCAGCAGCCATGGGCACCCCGACAGCAATCAGCCCCAGCATTTT
CDR3aa: CASSHGHPDSNQPQHF

v_gene: TRBV7-9
j_gene: TRBJ1-6
abundance: few
d_gene: NA
CDR3nt: TGTGCCAGCAGTACCCCGGGACGGAATTCCGGATTCCTCAACTTT
CDR3aa: CASSTPGRNSGFLNF

v_gene: TRBV7-2
j_gene: TRBJ1-5
abundance: many
d_gene: NA
CDR3nt: TGTGCCAGCAGCTTAAGTCGGGACAACAATCAGCCCCAGCATTTT
CDR3aa: CASSLSRDNNQPQHF

v_gene: TRBV3-1
j_gene: TRBJ1-5
abundance: many
d_gene: NA
CDR3nt: TGTGCCAGCAGCCAAGGGGTTAGTCAGCCCCAGCATTTT
CDR3aa: CASSQGVSQPQHF

v_gene: TRBV29-1
j_gene: TRBJ2-5
abundance: many
d_gene: NA
CDR3nt: TGCAGCGGGGCTAAAGAGACCCAGTACTTC
CDR3aa: CSGAKETQYF